The 8 T cell receptor beta chains below come from one sample, sequenced in a study of PD-L1 blockade in urothelial cancer (TCRdb year 2017). Explained via the paper, the time point label denotes: pretreatment peripheral blood. The library was made by the immunoSEQ multiplex PCR assay. The clones in this table, taken by TCRdb from immuneACCESS, are in-frame only. Not every clone is retained; where verified, under half of the shortfall comes from an unresolved V gene, and the cause of the rest is unknown. This sample gives around 34,000 clones in total; roughly 80% of them show up just once. Jointly, the top ten make up roughly 15% of the sample. Specimen: PBMCs, collected around atezolizumab (anti-PD-L1) treatment. These receptors all come from a man older than 75 with urothelial cancer.

J is TRBJ2-1 and V is TRBV5-6; tentative D call: TRBD1 (6 bases). CDR3 length: 15 residues. V lost 3 bases to trimming and J lost 3 bases, with 13 bases between them. Germline V gene data show CDR1 as SGHDT and CDR2 as YYEEEE. CDR3: CASSSPGQNYNEQFF. The CDR3 DNA sequence: TGTGCCAGCAGCTCCCCGGGACAAAACTACAATGAGCAGTTCTTC.

In DNA form, the CDR3 reads TGTGCCAGCAGCCAAGCGTGGGGGGGGAGTGAGCAGTTCTTC. As protein: CASSQAWGGSEQFF. This chain links TRBV14 with TRBJ2-1; TRBD2 aligns across 7 bases. V lost 1 base, J lost 9 bases, and 6 bases stayed unmatched. This CDR3 has 14 amino acids. CDR1 and CDR2 from the germline V gene are SGHDN and FVKESK.

This clone was seen only once. The rearrangement joins TRBV19 to TRBJ1-4, with 8 nucleotides matching TRBD1. V lost 5 bases to trimming and J lost 7 bases; unmatched junction nucleotides: 6. Germline V gene data show CDR1 as LNHDA and CDR2 as SQIVND (reference sequence). CDR3 size: 14 residues. In DNA form, the CDR3 reads TGTGCCAGTAGTCCCCTAGACAGGGGTGAAAAACTGTTTTTT. Residues: CASSPLDRGEKLFF.

This clone has just one count. The CDR3 DNA follows: TGTGCCAGCATTCCCGGGACAGGGGGCAGGTACGAGCAGTACTTC. Protein sequence: CASIPGTGGRYEQYF. V usage is TRBV2 and J usage is TRBJ2-7, with 12 bases identical to TRBD1. In germline, CDR1 is SNHLY, CDR2 FYNNEI. The J segment lost 4 bases and the V segment lost 7 bases, leaving 8 bases of the junction unmatched. This CDR3 is built from 15 residues.

The chain combines TRBV27 with TRBJ2-7, with a possible D match to TRBD1 (6 bases). This CDR3 region has 16 residues. Trimming removed 3 bases from V and 1 base from J, with 16 bases in between. Germline V gives CDR1 MNHEY, CDR2 SMNVEV (reference sequence). The CDR3 region is CASSFRQVGGSYEQYF. DNA of the CDR3: TGTGCCAGCAGTTTTCGACAGGTCGGCGGATCCTACGAGCAGTACTTC.

DNA for the CDR3: TGTGCCAGCAGTTTAAAACTAGCGGGAGGGCGGGGCACCGGGGAGCTGTTTTTT. It is translated as CASSLKLAGGRGTGELFF. J is TRBJ2-2 and V is TRBV27, with TRBD2 matching 13 bases. Trimming at V came to 2 bases and at J to 4 bases, leaving 7 bases not matched to a gene. CDR3 size: 18 residues. Germline loops: CDR1 MNHEY, CDR2 SMNVEV (reference sequence).

The chain employs TRBV2 and TRBJ2-2; TRBD2 aligns across 10 bases. The CDR3 sequence is 14 residues long. With V trimmed by 6 bases and J by 6 bases, 4 bases remained unmatched. CDR1 is SNHLY, CDR2 FYNNEI, per germline. CDR3 protein: CASRLAGASGELFF. DNA of the CDR3: TGTGCCAGCAGGCTAGCGGGAGCATCCGGGGAGCTGTTTTTT.

This chain uses TRBV18 with TRBJ1-2; D remains unclear. Trimming pared 3 bases from V and 4 bases from J, leaving 9 bases between. This CDR3 contains 13 residues. Germline V lookup: CDR1 KGHSH, CDR2 LQKENI. CDR3 sequence: CASSPTRPYGYTF. Written as DNA, the CDR3 is TGTGCCAGCTCACCGACAAGACCCTATGGCTACACCTTC.